This TCR beta chain emerged from a study of cytomegalovirus exposure and HLA in healthy donors. Points from the study as a whole: In an earlier analysis, in approximately 570 donors, most V segments appeared productive either ~90% or ~30% of the time.

Trimming pared 1 base from V and 4 bases from J, leaving 5 bases between. This CDR3 contains 12 residues. In germline, CDR1 is MDHEN, CDR2 SYDVKM. PCR used 60 Vbeta primers and 13 Jbeta primers. The repertoire was sequenced with immunoSEQ multiplex PCR; TCRdb's copy has only in-frame clones and lacks some. Of 100,000 to 150,000 clones listed, around 79% are singletons. Points on this clone: What it binds is unknown.

This TCR came from a woman aged 40-49 years in good health and CMV-seropositive. V gene TRBV28 combines with J gene TRBJ2-7; D remains ambiguous. The material sequenced was PBMCs. The CDR3 coding sequence is TGTGCCAGCAGTTTATCAGGTTACGAGCAGTACTTC. Its protein product is CASSLSGYEQYF.